The source of this T cell receptor beta chain is a study of blood T cells in healthy people across ages (dated by TCRdb to 2013 to 2016). Study-wide context: In model experiments, roughly one uniquely barcoded TCR beta cDNA molecule per two T cells was captured by template switching. Using deep sequencing normalized with unique cDNA molecular identifiers, the study measured how TCR beta repertoire diversity changes with age. To avoid experimental bias, donors of different ages were randomly spread across the sequencing lanes. The donors were split into four age groups: young (average approximately 16 years), middle-aged (roughly 39), aged (62) and long-lived (over 75). Using the same blood draw, the study looked at two additional independent replicas of 1 million unique cDNA reads for two donors, one aged 18 to 29 and the other aged 80 or older.

The library was generated by 5' RACE. Data came from an Illumina HiSeq 2500. A second roughly 6 to 12 cycle PCR used a sample-barcoded 5' primer and a J-beta primer mix. A template-switch 5' adaptor carrying 12 random nucleotides introduced a unique molecular identifier onto each TCR beta cDNA molecule. Each sample yielded at least 3 million CDR3-containing paired-end reads. First-strand cDNA was synthesized from all RNA with the Mint cDNA synthesis kit, primed by a TRBC-specific oligonucleotide. All cDNA was treated with uracil-DNA glycosylase and then went through a first 18-cycle PCR with the universal primers M1SS and BC2_uni_R. On the authors' methods: Normalization of each sample was performed by random selection of 1 million high-quality reads, each carrying a distinct molecular identifier. Instead of being binned into consensus sequences, reads with shared molecular identifiers were discarded. MiTCR, with a Q25 quality threshold and the strictest error-elimination algorithm, was used for CDR3 identification, clonotype clustering and error correction. A nonparametric unseen species model with Euler transformation was used to estimate lower-bound total TCR beta diversity. Using fastp at Q25 and MiXCR, TCRdb reprocessed the public reads and kept productive beta chains. Rows are unified per CDR3 protein, each entry keeping the most common DNA and genes. The V and J calls and clone size are TCRdb's, not the authors'. This sample has around 1,500,000 distinct CDR3 sequences in its table, and over 25% of those were observed once. The ten largest make up around 7.7% of the sample.

Taken from cysteine to phenylalanine, the CDR3 has 15 residues. The CDR3 DNA has 45 bases and is translated from base 1. The germline V gene (reference sequence) specifies DFQATT as CDR1 and SNEGSKA as CDR2. Trimming at the junction amounts to 3 bases on V and 5 bases on J, and the germline ends lie 17 bases apart. With respect to this clonotype: What antigen it recognizes has not been identified. No per-base quality is available; no much larger clone lies one base away.

What the research found in general, with its limitations: Because donor CMV infection status was unknown, age-related changes in expanded clonotypes were potentially confounded. Observed TCR beta diversity per million T cells fell roughly linearly with age, and a significant reduction was already apparent by age roughly 40. Estimates of total diversity based on one million sequenced T cells were regarded as lower bounds and as underestimates. Compared with the aged group, the long-lived group had more naive CD4+ T cells, fewer expanded clones and increased TCR diversity, a pattern suggesting age selection. Since profiling was done on bulk unsorted PBMCs, naive and antigen-experienced compartments could not be conclusively compared. A strong correlation was found between observed TCR beta diversity and the percentage of naive T cells measured by flow cytometry.

The approximately 41 donors, aged 6 to 90 years, were systemically healthy Caucasian individuals from Russia. Ten milliliters of peripheral blood were drawn from each donor into EDTA-treated Vacutainer tubes. Ficoll-Paque density-gradient centrifugation was used to isolate PBMCs, with at least 6 million per sample. Total RNA was extracted from PBMCs with Trizol reagent, with at least 6 micrograms obtained per sample. The percentages of naive CD45RAhigh/CD27high T cells were determined by flow cytometry on a PBMC aliquot from every donor. This clonotype originated in a woman in her twenties or thirties in good health. Sequenced material: blood. Recombination connected TRBV20-1 to TRBJ2-1, with TRBD2 perhaps the D gene, on 7 matching bases. The nucleotides are TGCAGTGCTAGGGGAACGGGGGGCCGGGACAATGAGCAGTTCTTC. Translation gives CSARGTGGRDNEQFF.